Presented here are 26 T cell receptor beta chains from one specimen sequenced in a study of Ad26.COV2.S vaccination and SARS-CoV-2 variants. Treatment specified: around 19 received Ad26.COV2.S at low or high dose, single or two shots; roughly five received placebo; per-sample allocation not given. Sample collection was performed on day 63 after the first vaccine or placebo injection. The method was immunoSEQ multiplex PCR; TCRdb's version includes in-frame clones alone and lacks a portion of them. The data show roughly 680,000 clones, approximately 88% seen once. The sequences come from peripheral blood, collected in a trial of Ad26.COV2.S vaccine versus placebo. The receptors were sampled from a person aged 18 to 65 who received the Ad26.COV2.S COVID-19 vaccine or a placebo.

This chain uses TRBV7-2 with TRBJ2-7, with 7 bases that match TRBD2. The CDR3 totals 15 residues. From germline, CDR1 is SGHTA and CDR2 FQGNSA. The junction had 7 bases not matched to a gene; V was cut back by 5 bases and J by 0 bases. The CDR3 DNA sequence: TGTGCCAGCAGCCACGGGGCTAGCGGCTCCTACGAGCAGTACTTC. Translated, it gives CASSHGASGSYEQYF.

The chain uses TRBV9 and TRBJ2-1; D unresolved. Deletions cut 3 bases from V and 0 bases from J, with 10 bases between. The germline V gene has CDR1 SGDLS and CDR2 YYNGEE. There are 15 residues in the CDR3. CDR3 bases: TGTGCCAGCAGCGCCCTGCCCGGCTCCTACAATGAGCAGTTCTTC. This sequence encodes CASSALPGSYNEQFF.

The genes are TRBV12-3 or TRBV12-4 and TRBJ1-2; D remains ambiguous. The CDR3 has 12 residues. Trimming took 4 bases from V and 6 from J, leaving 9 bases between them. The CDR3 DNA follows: TGTGCCAGCAGTTGGGGAGAGGATGGCTACACCTTC. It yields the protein CASSWGEDGYTF.

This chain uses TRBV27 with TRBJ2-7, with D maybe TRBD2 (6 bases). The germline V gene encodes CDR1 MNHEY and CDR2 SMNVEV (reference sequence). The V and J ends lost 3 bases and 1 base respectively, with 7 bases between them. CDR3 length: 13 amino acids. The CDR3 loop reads CASSLAGSYEQYF. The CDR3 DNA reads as TGTGCCAGCAGTTTGGCGGGATCCTACGAGCAGTACTTC.

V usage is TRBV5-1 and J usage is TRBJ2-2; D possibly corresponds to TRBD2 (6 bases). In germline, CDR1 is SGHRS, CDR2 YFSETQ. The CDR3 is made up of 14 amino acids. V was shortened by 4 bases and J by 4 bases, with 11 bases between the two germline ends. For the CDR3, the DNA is TGCGCCAGCAGCGTCGGCGGGGCCACCGGGGAGCTGTTTTTT. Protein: CASSVGGATGELFF.

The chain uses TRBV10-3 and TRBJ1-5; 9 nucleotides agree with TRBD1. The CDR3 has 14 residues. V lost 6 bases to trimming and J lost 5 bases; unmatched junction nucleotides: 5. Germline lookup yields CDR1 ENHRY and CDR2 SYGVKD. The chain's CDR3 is CAIRGQGGDQPQHF. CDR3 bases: TGTGCCATCAGGGGACAGGGTGGAGATCAGCCCCAGCATTTT.

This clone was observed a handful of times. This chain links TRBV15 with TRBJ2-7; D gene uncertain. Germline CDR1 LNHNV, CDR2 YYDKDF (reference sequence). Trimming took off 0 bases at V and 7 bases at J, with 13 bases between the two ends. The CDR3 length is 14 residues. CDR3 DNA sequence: TGTGCCACCAGCAGAGACGCAAACTTCAAGGAGCAGTACTTC. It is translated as CATSRDANFKEQYF.

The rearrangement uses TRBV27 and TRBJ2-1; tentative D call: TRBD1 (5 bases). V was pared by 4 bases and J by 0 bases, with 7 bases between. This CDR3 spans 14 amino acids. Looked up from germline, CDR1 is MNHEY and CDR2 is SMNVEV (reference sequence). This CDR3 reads CASSWGPSYNEQFF. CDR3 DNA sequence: TGTGCCAGCAGTTGGGGCCCCTCCTACAATGAGCAGTTCTTC.

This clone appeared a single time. In DNA, the CDR3 is TGTGCCAGCAGTGAAGAGTGGCTAGCGGATACGCAGTATTTT. Protein product: CASSEEWLADTQYF. This rearrangement joins TRBV25-1 to TRBJ2-3, with D maybe TRBD2 (6 bases). The CDR3 extends over 14 amino acids. V lost 2 bases and J 6 bases, leaving 12 bases between the germline ends. Germline V gives CDR1 MGHDK, CDR2 SYGVNS.

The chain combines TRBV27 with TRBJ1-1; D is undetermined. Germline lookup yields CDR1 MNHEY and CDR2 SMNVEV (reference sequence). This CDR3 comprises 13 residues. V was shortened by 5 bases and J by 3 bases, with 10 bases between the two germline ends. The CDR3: CASSQKVYTEAFF. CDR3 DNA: TGTGCCAGCAGTCAAAAGGTGTACACTGAAGCTTTCTTT.

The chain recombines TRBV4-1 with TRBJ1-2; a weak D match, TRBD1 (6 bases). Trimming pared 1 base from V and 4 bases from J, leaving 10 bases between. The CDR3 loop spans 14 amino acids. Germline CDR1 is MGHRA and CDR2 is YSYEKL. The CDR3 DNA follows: TGCGCCAGCAGCCAAGGTCAGGGGCCCTATGGCTACACCTTC. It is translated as CASSQGQGPYGYTF.

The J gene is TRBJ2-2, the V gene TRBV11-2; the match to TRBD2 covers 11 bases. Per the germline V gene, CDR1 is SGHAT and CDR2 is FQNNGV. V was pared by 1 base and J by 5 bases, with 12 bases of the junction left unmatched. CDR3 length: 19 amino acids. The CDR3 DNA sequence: TGTGCCAGCAGCTTAGGATCTCATAGCGGGAGGGCCGGAACCGGGGAGCTGTTTTTT. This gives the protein CASSLGSHSGRAGTGELFF.

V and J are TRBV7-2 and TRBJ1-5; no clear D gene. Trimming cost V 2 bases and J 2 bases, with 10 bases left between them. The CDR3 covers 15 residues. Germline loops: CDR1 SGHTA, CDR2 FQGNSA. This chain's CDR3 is CASSLYGERNQPQHF. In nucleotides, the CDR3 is TGTGCCAGCAGCTTATACGGGGAACGCAATCAGCCCCAGCATTTT.

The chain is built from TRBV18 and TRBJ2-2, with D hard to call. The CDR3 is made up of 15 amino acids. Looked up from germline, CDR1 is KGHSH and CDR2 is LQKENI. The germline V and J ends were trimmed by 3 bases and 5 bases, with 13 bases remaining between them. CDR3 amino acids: CASSPQDLLTGELFF. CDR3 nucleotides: TGTGCCAGCTCACCTCAGGACCTCCTTACCGGGGAGCTGTTTTTT.

CDR3 nucleotides: TGCAGCCCCCGCCCAGCCAATGAGCAGTTCTTC. It specifies CSPRPANEQFF. The rearrangement uses TRBV29-1 and TRBJ2-1; no definite D call. This CDR3 comprises 11 residues. Germline values: CDR1 SQVTM, CDR2 ANQGSEA. V was shortened by 8 bases and J by 6 bases, with 11 bases between the two germline ends.

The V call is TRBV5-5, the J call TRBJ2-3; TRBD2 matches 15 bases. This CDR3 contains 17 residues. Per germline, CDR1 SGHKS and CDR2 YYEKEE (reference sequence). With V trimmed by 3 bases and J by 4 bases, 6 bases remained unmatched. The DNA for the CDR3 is TGTGCCAGCAGCTGGACTAGCGGGGGGGCGGTGGCAGATACGCAGTATTTT. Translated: CASSWTSGGAVADTQYF.

The CDR3 DNA is TGTGCCAGCAGCTCAGGGGATCAGACAGGGCTCACAGATACGCAGTATTTT. This sequence encodes CASSSGDQTGLTDTQYF. The rearrangement links TRBV5-8 to TRBJ2-3; TRBD1 matches at 7 bases. There are 17 residues in the CDR3. The germline gives CDR1 SGHTS, CDR2 YDEGEE. V shed 3 bases and J 2 bases; nucleotides not matched to a gene: 12.

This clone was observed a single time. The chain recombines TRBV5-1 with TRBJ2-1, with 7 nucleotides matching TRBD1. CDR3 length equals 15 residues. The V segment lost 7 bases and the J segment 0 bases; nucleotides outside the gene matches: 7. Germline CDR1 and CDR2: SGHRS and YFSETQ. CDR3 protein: CASGDRDSSYNEQFF. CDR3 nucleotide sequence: TGCGCCAGCGGGGACCGGGACAGCTCCTACAATGAGCAGTTCTTC.

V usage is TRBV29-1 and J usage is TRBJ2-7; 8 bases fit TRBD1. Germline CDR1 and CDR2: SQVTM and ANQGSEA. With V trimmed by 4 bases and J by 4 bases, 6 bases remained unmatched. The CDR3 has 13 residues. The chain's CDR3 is CSVGRTGLYEQYF. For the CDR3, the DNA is TGCAGCGTTGGAAGGACAGGGTTATACGAGCAGTACTTC.

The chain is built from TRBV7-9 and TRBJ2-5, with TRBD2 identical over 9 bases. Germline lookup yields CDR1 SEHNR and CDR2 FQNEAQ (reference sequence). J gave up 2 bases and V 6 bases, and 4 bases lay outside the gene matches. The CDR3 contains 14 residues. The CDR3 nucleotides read TGTGCCAGCAGGGTAGCGGGGGCTCAAGAGACCCAGTACTTC. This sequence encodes CASRVAGAQETQYF.

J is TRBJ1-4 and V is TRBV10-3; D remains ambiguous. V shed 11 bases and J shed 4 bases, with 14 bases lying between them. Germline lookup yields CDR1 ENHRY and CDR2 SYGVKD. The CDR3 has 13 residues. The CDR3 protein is CAAKGRYNEKLFF. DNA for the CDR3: TGTGCCGCAAAAGGGCGGTATAATGAAAAACTGTTTTTT.

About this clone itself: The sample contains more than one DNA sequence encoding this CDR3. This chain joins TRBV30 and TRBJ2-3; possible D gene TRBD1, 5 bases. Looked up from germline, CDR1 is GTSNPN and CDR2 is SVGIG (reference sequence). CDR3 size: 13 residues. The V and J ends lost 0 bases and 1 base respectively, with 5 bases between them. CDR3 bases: TGTGCCTGGAGTGTAGGGGGCACAGATACGCAGTATTTT. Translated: CAWSVGGTDTQYF.

DNA for the CDR3: TGTGCCAGCTCATCAGCCTCGACCTACGAGCAGTACTTC. Amino acids: CASSSASTYEQYF. The chain links TRBV18 to TRBJ2-7; no definite D call. The V gene lost 5 bases and the J gene lost 2 bases, with 10 bases spanning the gap. CDR1 is KGHSH, CDR2 LQKENI, per germline. The CDR3 is made up of 13 amino acids. The whole variable domain, filled in from reference TRBV18 and TRBJ2-7, reads NAGVMQNPRHLVRRRGQEARLRCSPMKGHSHVYWYRQLPEEGLKFMVYLQKENIIDESGMPKERFSAEFPKEGPSILRIQQVVRGDSAAYFCASSSASTYEQYFGPGTRLTVT.

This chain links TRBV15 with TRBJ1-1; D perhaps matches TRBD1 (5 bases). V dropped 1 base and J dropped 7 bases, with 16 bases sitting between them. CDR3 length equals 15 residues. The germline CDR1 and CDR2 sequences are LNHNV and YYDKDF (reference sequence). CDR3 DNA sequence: TGTGCCACCAGCAGAGGAGCCCTCCAGGGCGGTGAAGCTTTCTTT. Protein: CATSRGALQGGEAFF.

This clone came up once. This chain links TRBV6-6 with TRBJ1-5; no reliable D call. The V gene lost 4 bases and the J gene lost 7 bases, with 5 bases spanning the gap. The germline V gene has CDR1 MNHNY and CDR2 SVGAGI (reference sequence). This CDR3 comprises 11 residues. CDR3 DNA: TGTGCCAGCAGTTCCGAACAGCCCCAGCATTTT. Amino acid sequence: CASSSEQPQHF.

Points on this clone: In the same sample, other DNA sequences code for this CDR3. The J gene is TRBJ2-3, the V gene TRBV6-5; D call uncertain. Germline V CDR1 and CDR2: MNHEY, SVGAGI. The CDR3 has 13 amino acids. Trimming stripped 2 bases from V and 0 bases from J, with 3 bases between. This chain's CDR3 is CASSYTSTDTQYF. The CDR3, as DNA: TGTGCCAGCAGTTACACTAGCACAGATACGCAGTATTTT.